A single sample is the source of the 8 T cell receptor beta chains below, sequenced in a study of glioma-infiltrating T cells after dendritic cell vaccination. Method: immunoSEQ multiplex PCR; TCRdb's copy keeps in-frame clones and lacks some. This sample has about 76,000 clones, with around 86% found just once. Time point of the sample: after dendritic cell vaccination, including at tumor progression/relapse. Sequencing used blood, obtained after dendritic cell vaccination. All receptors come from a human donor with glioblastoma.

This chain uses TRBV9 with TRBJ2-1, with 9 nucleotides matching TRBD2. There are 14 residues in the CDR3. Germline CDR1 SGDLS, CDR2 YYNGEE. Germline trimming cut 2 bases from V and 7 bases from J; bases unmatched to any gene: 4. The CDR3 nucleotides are TGTGCCAGCAGCGTTAGCGGGAGCGGTAATGAGCAGTTCTTC. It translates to CASSVSGSGNEQFF.

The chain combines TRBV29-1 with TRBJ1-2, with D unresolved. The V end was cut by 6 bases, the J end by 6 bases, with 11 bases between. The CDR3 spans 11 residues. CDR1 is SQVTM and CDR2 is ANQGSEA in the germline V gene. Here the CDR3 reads CSVAQVHGYTF. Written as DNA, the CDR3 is TGCAGCGTCGCTCAGGTGCATGGCTACACCTTC.

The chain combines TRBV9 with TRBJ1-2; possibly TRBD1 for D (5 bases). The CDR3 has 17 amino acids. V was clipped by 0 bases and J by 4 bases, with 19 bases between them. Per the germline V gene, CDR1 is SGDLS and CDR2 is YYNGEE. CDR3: CASSVEAGRIPTYGYTF. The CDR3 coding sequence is TGTGCCAGCAGCGTAGAGGCAGGGCGAATACCCACCTATGGCTACACCTTC.

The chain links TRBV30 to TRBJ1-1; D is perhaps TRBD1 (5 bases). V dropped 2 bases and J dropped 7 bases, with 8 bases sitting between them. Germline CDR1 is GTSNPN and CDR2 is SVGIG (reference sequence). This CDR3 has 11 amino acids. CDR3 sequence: CAWSRDFEAFF. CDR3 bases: TGTGCCTGGAGTCGGGACTTTGAAGCTTTCTTT. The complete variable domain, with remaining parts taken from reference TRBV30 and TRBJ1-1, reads SQTIHQWPATLVQPVGSPLSLECTVEGTSNPNLYWYRQAAGRGLQLLFYSVGIGQISSEVPQNLSASRPQDRQFILSSKKLLLSDSGFYLCAWSRDFEAFFGQGTRLTVV.

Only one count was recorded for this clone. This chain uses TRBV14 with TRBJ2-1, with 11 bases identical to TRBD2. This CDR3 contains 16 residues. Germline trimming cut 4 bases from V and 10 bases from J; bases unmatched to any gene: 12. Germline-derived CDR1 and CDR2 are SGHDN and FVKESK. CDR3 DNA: TGTGCCAGCAGCCCTGGGGGTAGCGGGAGGGCAGGAGAGCAGTTCTTC. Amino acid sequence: CASSPGGSGRAGEQFF.

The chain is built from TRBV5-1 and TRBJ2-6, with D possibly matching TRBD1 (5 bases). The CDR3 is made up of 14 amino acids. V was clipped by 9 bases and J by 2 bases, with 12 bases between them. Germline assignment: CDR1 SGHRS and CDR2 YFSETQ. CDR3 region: CATNPGTGANVLTF. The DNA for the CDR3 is TGCGCCACCAATCCAGGGACTGGGGCCAACGTCCTGACTTTC.

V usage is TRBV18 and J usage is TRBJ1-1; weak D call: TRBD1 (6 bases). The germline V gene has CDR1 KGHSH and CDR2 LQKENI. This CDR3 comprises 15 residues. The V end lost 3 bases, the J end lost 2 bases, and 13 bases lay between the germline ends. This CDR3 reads CASSPSGGTNTEAFF. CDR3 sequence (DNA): TGTGCCAGCTCACCGTCGGGGGGCACTAACACTGAAGCTTTCTTT.

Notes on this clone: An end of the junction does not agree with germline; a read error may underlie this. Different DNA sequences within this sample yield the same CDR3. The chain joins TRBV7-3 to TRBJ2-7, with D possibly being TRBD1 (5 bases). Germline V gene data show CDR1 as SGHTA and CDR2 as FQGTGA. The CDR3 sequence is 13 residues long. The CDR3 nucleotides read TGTGCCAGCAGCACAGACAGTTCCTACGAGCAGTATTTC. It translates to CASSTDSSYEQYF.